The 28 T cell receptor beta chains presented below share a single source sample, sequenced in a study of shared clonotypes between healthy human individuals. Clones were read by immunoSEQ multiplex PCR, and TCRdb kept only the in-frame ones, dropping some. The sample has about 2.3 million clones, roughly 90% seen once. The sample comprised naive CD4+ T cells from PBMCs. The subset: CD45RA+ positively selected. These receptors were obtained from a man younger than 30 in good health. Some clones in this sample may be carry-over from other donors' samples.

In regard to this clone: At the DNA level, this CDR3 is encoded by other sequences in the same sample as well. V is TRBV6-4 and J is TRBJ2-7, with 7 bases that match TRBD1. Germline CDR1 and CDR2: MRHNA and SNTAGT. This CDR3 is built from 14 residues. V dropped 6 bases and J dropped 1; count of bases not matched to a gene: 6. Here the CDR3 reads CASSPDRTSYEQYF. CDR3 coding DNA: TGTGCCAGCAGCCCGGACAGGACTTCCTACGAGCAGTACTTC.

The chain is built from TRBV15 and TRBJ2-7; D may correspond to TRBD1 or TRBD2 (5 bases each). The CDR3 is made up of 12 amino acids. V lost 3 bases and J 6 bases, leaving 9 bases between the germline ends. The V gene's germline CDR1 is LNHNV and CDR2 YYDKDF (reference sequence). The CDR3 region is CATSRLGAEQYF. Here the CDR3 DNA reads TGTGCCACCAGCAGGCTCGGGGCCGAGCAGTACTTC.

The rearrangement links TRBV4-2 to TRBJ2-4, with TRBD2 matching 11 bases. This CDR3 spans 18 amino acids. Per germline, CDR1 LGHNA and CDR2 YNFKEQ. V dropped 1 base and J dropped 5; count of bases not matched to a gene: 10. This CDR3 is CASSQGTSGPWGQNIQYF. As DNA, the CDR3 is TGTGCCAGCAGCCAAGGGACTAGCGGGCCGTGGGGACAAAACATTCAGTACTTC.

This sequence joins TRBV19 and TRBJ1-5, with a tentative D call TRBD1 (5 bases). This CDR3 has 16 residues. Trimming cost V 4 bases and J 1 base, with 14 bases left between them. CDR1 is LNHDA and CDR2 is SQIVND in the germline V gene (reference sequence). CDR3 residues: CASSTGTGGSNQPQHF. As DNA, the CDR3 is TGTGCCAGTAGTACCGGGACGGGAGGGAGCAATCAGCCCCAGCATTTT.

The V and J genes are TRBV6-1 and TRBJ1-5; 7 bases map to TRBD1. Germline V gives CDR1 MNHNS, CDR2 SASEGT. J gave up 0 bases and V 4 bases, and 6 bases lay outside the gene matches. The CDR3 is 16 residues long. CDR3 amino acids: CASSGQGDYSNQPQHF. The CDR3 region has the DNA TGTGCCAGCAGTGGACAGGGAGATTATAGCAATCAGCCCCAGCATTTT.

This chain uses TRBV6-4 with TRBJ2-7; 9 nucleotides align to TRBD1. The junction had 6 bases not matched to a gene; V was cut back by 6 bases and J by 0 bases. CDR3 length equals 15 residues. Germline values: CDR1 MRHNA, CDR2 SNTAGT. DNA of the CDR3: TGTGCCAGCAGCCCGGGGACAGGGAGCTCCTACGAGCAGTACTTC. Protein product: CASSPGTGSSYEQYF.

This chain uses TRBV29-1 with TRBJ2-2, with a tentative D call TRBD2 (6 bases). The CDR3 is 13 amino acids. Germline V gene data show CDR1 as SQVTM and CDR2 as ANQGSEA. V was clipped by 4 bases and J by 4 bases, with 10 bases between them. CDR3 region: CSVGGTFTGELFF. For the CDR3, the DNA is TGCAGCGTTGGGGGGACTTTCACCGGGGAGCTGTTTTTT.

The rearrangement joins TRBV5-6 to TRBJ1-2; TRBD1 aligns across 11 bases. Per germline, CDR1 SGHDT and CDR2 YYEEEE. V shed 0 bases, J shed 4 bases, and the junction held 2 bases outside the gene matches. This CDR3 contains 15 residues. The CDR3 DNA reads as TGTGCCAGCAGCTTGGCCGGGACAGGGGGCTATGGCTACACCTTC. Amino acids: CASSLAGTGGYGYTF.

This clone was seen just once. The CDR3 DNA is TGCGCCAGCAGCCAAGAGAGGGGCAATGACTACGAGCAGTACTTC. It is translated as CASSQERGNDYEQYF. This chain uses TRBV4-1 with TRBJ2-7, with D perhaps assigned TRBD1 or TRBD2 (5 bases each). Trimming took 0 bases from V and 3 from J, leaving 12 bases between them. This CDR3 comprises 15 residues. CDR1 and CDR2 from the germline V gene are MGHRA and YSYEKL.

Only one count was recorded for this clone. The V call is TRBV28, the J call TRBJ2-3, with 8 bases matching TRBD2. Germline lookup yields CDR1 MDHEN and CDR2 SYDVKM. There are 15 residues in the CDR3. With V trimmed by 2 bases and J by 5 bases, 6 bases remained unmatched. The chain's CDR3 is CASSLAGGTVDTQYF. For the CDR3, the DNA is TGTGCCAGCAGTTTAGCGGGAGGTACCGTAGATACGCAGTATTTT. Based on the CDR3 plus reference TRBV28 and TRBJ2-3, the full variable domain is DVKVTQSSRYLVKRTGEKVFLECVQDMDHENMFWYRQDPGLGLRLIYFSYDVKMKEKGDIPEGYSVSREKKERFSLILESASTNQTSMYLCASSLAGGTVDTQYFGPGTRLTVL.

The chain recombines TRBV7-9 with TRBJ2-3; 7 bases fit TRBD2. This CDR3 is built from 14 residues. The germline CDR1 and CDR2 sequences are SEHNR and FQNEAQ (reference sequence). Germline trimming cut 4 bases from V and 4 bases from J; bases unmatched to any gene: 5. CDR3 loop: CASSWAGAPDTQYF. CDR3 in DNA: TGTGCCAGCAGCTGGGCGGGAGCCCCAGATACGCAGTATTTT.

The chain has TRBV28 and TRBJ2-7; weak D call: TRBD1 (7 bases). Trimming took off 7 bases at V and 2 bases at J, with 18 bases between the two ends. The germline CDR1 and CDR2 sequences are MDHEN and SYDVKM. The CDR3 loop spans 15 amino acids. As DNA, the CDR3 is TGTGCCAGCACCATAGGGGGGACAGTCGCCTACGAGCAGTACTTC. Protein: CASTIGGTVAYEQYF.

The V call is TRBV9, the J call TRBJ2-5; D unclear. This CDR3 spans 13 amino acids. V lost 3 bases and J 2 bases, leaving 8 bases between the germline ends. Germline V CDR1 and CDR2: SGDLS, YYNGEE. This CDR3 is CASSGRTQETQYF. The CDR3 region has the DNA TGTGCCAGCAGCGGCCGGACGCAAGAGACCCAGTACTTC.

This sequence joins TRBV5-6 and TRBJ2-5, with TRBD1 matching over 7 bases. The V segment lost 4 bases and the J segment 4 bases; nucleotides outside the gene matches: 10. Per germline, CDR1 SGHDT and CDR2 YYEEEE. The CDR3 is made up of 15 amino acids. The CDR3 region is CASSRLTTGRETQYF. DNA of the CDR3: TGTGCCAGCAGCCGACTAACGACAGGGCGAGAGACCCAGTACTTC.

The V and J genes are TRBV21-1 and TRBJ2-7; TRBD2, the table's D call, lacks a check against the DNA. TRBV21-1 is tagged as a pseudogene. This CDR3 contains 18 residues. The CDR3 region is CASSKVDRRENGRDEQYF. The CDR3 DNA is TGTGCCAGCAGCAAAGTGGATCGGCGGGAGAACGGTCGGGACGAGCAGTACTTC.

DNA for the CDR3: TGCGCCAGTTCATACTGGGACAGGGGTGGGGAGACCCAGTACTTC. Amino acids: CASSYWDRGGETQYF. The rearrangement links TRBV10-2 to TRBJ2-5; TRBD1 matches at 10 bases. The CDR3 is made up of 15 amino acids. Germline CDR1 is WSHSY and CDR2 is SAAADI. The ends lost 9 bases at V and 5 bases at J; junction bases unmatched: 12.

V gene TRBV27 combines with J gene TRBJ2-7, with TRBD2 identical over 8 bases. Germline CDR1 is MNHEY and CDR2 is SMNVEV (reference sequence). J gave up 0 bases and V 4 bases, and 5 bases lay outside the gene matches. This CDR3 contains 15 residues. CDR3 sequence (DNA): TGTGCCAGCAGTTCAGCGGGAGTGGGCTCCTACGAGCAGTACTTC. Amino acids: CASSSAGVGSYEQYF.

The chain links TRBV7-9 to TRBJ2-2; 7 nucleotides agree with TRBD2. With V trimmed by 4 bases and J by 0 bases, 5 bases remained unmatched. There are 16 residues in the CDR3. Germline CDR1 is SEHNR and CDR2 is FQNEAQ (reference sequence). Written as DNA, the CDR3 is TGTGCCAGCAGCTCCCCGGGAGGCCCGAACACCGGGGAGCTGTTTTTT. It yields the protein CASSSPGGPNTGELFF.

The CDR3 sequence is CASSPRGNTEAFF. In DNA, the CDR3 is TGTGCCAGCAGTCCCCGGGGGAACACTGAAGCTTTCTTT. The J gene is TRBJ1-1, the V gene TRBV28; D uncertain. This CDR3 comprises 13 residues. Trimming stripped 5 bases from V and 1 base from J, with 8 bases between. Germline lookup yields CDR1 MDHEN and CDR2 SYDVKM.

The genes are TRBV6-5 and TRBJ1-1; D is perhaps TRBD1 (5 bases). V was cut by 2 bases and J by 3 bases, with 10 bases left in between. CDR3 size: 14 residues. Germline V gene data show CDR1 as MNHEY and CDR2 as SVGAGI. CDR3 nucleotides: TGTGCCAGCAGTTACCGAAGGGGATACACTGAAGCTTTCTTT. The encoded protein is CASSYRRGYTEAFF.

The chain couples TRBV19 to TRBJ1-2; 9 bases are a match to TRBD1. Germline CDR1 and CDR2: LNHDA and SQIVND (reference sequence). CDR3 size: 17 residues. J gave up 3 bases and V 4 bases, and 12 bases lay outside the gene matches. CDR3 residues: CASSSPSGTGLDYGYTF. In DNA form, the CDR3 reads TGTGCCAGTAGTAGCCCGTCCGGGACAGGGTTGGACTATGGCTACACCTTC.

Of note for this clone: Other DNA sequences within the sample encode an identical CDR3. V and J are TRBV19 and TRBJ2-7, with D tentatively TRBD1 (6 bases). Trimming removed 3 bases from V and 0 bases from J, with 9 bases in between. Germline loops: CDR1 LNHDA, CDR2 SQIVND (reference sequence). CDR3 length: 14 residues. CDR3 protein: CASSIDRNSYEQYF. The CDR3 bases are TGTGCCAGTAGTATTGACAGGAACTCCTACGAGCAGTACTTC.

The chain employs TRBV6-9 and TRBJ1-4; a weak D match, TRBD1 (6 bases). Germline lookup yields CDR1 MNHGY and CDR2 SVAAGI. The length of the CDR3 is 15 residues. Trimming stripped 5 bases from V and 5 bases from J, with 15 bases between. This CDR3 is CASSHTGSPNEKLFF. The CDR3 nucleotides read TGTGCCAGCAGTCACACAGGGAGCCCGAATGAAAAACTGTTTTTT.

DNA for the CDR3: TGTGCCAGCACCAGGACAGGGTACCTCGGGGAGCTGTTTTTT. Protein: CASTRTGYLGELFF. V and J are TRBV19 and TRBJ2-2, with 8 nucleotides matching TRBD1. The CDR3 is made up of 14 amino acids. With 9 bases clipped from V and 7 bases from J, the junction kept 10 bases outside the gene matches. CDR1 and CDR2 from the germline V gene are LNHDA and SQIVND (reference sequence).

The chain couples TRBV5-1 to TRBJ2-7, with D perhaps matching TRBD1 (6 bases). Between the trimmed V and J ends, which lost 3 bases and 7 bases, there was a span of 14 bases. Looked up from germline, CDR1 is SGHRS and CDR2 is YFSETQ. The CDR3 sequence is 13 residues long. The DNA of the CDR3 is TGCGCCAGCAGCTCGGACAGCGTTCGGGAGCAGTACTTC. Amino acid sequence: CASSSDSVREQYF.

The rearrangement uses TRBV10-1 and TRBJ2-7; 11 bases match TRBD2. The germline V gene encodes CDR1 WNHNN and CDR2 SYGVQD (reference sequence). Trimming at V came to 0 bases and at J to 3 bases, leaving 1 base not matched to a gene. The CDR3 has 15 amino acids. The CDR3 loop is CASSESLAGGYEQYF. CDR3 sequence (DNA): TGCGCCAGCAGTGAGTCGCTAGCGGGGGGCTACGAGCAGTACTTC.

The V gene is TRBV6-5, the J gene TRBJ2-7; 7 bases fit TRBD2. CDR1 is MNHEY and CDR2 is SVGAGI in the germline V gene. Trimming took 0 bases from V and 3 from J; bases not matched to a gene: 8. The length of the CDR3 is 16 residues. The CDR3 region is CASSYSSLAESYEQYF. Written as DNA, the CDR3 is TGTGCCAGCAGTTACTCGTCGCTAGCGGAAAGCTACGAGCAGTACTTC.

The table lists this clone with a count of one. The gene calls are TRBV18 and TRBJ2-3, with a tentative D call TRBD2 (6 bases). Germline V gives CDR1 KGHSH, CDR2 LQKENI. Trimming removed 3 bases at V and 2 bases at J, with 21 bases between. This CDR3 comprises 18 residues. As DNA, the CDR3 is TGTGCCAGCTCACCTTCGACGGGGGTCCCAGGCCCCACAGATACGCAGTATTTT. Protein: CASSPSTGVPGPTDTQYF.